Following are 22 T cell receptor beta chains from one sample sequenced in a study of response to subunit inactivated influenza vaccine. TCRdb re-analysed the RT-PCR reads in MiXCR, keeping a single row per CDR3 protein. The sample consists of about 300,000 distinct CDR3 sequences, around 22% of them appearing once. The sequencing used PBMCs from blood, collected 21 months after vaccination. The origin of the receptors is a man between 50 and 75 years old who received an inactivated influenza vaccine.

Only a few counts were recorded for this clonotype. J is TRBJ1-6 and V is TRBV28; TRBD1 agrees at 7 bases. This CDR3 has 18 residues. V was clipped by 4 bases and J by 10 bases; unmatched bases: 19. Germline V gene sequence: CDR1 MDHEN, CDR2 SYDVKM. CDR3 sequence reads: CASSSTDPGQTFQSPLHF. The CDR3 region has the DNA TGTGCCAGCAGTTCAACCGATCCGGGACAGACATTCCAGTCACCCCTCCACTTT.

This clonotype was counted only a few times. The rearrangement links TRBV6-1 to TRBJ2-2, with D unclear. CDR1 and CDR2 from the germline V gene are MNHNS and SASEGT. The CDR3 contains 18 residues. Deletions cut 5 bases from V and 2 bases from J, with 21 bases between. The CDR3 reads CASSPNPARKQNTGELFF. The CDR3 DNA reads TGTGCCAGCAGTCCTAATCCCGCGCGGAAGCAAAACACCGGGGAGCTGTTTTTT.

Written as DNA, the CDR3 is TGTGCCAGCAGCTTAGAACAGCAATACAATGAGCAGTTCTTC. Translating it yields CASSLEQQYNEQFF. This rearrangement joins TRBV7-8 to TRBJ2-1, with D uncertain. Germline V lookup: CDR1 SGHVS, CDR2 FQNEAQ. With 1 base removed from V and 4 bases from J, the gap between germline ends came to 8 bases. The CDR3 extends over 14 amino acids.

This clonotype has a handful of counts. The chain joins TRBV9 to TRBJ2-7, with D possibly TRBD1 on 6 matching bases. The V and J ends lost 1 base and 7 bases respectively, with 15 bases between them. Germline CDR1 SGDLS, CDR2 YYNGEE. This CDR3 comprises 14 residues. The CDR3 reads CASSVSGRGGEQYF. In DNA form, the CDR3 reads TGTGCCAGCAGCGTATCTGGCAGGGGCGGGGAGCAGTACTTC.

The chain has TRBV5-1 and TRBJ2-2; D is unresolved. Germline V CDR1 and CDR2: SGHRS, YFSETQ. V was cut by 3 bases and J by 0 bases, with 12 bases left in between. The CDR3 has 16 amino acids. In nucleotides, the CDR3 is TGCGCCAGCAGCTATCGCGTCCGGCCGAACACCGGGGAGCTGTTTTTT. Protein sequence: CASSYRVRPNTGELFF.

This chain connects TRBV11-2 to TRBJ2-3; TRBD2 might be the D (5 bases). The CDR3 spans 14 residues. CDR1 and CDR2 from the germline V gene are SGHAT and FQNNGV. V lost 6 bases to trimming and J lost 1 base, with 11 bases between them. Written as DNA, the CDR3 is TGTGCCAGCAGGCCCCGGGAACGCACAGATACGCAGTATTTT. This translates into CASRPRERTDTQYF.

The CDR3 DNA is TGTGCCAGCAGTTCCATCTTGGGGACGGAGACCTACAATGAGCAGTTCTTC. It is translated as CASSSILGTETYNEQFF. The gene calls are TRBV12-3 or TRBV12-4 and TRBJ2-1, with D perhaps matching TRBD1 or TRBD2 (5 bases each). V was clipped by 4 bases and J by 2 bases, with 18 bases between them. The CDR3 runs 17 residues.

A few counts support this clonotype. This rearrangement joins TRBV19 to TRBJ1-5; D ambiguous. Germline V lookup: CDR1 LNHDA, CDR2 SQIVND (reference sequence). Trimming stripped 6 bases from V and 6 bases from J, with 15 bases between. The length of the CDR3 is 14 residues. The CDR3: CASSEINLIQPQHF. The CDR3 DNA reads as TGTGCCAGTAGCGAGATAAACCTGATTCAGCCCCAGCATTTT. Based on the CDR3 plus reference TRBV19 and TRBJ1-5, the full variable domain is DGGITQSPKYLFRKEGQNVTLSCEQNLNHDAMYWYRQDPGQGLRLIYYSQIVNDFQKGDIAEGYSVSREKKESFPLTVTSAQKNPTAFYLCASSEINLIQPQHFGDGTRLSIL.

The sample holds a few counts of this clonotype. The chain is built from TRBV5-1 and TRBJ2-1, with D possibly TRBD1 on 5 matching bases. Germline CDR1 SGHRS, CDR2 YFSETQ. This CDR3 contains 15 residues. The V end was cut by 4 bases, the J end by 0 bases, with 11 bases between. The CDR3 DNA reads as TGCGCCAGCAGCCACGAAGGGGACTCCTACAATGAGCAGTTCTTC. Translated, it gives CASSHEGDSYNEQFF.

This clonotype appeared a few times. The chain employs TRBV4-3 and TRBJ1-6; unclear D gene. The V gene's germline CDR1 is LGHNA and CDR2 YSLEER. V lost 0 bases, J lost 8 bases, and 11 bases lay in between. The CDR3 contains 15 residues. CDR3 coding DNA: TGCGCCAGCAGCCAAGATCAAGGGCGGTATTCACCCCTCCACTTT. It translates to CASSQDQGRYSPLHF.

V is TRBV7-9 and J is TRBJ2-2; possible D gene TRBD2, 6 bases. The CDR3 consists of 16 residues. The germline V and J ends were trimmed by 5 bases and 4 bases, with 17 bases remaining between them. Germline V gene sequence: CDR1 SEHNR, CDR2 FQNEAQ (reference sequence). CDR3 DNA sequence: TGTGCCAGCAGCCCAGAGGTCCTAGCGAGCACCGGGGAGCTGTTTTTT. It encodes CASSPEVLASTGELFF. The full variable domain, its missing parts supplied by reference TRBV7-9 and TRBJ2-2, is DTGVSQNPRHKITKRGQNVTFRCDPISEHNRLYWYRQTLGQGPEFLTYFQNEAQLEKSRLLSDRFSAERPKGSFSTLEIQRTEQGDSAMYLCASSPEVLASTGELFFGEGSRLTVL.

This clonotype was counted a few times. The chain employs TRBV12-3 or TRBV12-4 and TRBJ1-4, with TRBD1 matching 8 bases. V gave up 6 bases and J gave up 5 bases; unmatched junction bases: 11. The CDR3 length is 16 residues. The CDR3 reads CASRSHGQGDNEKLFF. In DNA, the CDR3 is TGTGCCAGCAGATCCCACGGACAGGGTGACAATGAAAAACTGTTTTTT.

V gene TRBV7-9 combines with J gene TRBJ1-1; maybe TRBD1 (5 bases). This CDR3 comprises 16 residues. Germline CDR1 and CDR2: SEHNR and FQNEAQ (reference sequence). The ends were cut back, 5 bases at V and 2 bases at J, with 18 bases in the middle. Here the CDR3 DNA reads TGTGCCAGCAGCCCATGGCCACTTACAGGAAACACTGAAGCTTTCTTT. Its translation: CASSPWPLTGNTEAFF.

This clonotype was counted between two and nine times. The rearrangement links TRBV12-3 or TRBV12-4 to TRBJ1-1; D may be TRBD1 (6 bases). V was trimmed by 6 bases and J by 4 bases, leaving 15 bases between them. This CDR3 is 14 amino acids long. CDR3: CASSTQGHGTEAFF. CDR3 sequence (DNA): TGTGCCAGCAGCACACAGGGCCACGGCACTGAAGCTTTCTTT.

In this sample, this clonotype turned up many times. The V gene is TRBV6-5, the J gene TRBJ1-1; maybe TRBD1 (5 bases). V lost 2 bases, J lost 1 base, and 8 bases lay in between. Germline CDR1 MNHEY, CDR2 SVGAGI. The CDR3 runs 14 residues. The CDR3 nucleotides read TGTGCCAGCAGTTACCAGGGAGGGAACACTGAAGCTTTCTTT. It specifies CASSYQGGNTEAFF.

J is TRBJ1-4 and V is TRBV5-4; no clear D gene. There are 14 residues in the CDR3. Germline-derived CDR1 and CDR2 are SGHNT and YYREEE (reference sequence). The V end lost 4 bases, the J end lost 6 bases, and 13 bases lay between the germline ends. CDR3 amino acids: CASSPRFEHEKLFF. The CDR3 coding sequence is TGTGCCAGCAGCCCTAGGTTCGAGCATGAAAAACTGTTTTTT.

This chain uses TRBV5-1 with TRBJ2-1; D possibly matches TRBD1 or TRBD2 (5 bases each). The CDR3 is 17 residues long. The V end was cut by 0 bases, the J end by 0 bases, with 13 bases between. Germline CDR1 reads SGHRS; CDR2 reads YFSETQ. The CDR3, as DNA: TGCGCCAGCAGCTTGGCCTGGGGACCCAGCTCCTACAATGAGCAGTTCTTC. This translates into CASSLAWGPSSYNEQFF.

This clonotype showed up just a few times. CDR3 region: CASSAARQGGEKLFF. The CDR3 nucleotides read TGTGCCAGCAGCGCGGCTAGGCAGGGGGGGGAAAAACTGTTTTTT. The J gene is TRBJ1-4, the V gene TRBV9; TRBD1 agrees at 7 bases. CDR3 length: 15 amino acids. V gave up 3 bases and J gave up 8 bases; unmatched junction bases: 10. Germline V CDR1 and CDR2: SGDLS, YYNGEE.

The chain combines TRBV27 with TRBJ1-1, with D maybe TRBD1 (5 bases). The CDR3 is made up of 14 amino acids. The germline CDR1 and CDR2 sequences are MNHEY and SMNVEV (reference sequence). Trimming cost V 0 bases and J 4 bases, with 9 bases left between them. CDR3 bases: TGTGCCAGCAGTTTATCGTTGGGGACCACTGAAGCTTTCTTT. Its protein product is CASSLSLGTTEAFF.

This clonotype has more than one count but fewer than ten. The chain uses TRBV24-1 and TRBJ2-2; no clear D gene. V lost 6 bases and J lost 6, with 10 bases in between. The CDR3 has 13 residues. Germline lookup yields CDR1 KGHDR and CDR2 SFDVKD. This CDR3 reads CATSISAPGELFF. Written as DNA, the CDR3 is TGTGCCACCAGTATCAGCGCCCCCGGGGAGCTGTTTTTT.

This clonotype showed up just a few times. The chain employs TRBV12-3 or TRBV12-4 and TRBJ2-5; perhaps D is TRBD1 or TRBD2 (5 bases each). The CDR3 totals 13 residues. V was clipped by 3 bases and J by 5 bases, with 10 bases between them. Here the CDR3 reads CASSFPGRETQYF. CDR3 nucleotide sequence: TGTGCCAGCAGTTTCCCGGGACGCGAGACCCAGTACTTC.

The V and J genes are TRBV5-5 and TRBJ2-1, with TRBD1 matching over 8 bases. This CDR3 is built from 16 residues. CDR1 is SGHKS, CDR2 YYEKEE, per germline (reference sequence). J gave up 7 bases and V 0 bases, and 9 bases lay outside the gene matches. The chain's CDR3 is CASSLGQGALQNEQFF. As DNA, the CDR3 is TGTGCCAGCAGCTTGGGGCAGGGGGCTTTACAGAATGAGCAGTTCTTC.